This TCR beta chain was sequenced in a study of cytomegalovirus exposure and HLA in healthy donors. A multiplex PCR was run with 60 Vbeta primers and 13 Jbeta primers. Produced via immunoSEQ multiplex PCR; TCRdb's table is partial and in-frame only. The data show approximately 170,000 clones, 75% to 85% seen once. Sequenced: PBMCs. The receptor was isolated from a woman in her 50s in good health and CMV-seronegative.

The CDR3 reads CASSQPGHPNEKLFF. The CDR3 region has the DNA TGTGCCAGCAGCCAACCGGGACACCCAAATGAAAAACTGTTTTTT. This rearrangement joins TRBV5-6 to TRBJ1-4; D possibly corresponds to TRBD1 (6 bases). The germline V and J ends were trimmed by 4 bases and 5 bases, with 15 bases remaining between them. The CDR3 has 15 residues. Germline lookup yields CDR1 SGHDT and CDR2 YYEEEE.